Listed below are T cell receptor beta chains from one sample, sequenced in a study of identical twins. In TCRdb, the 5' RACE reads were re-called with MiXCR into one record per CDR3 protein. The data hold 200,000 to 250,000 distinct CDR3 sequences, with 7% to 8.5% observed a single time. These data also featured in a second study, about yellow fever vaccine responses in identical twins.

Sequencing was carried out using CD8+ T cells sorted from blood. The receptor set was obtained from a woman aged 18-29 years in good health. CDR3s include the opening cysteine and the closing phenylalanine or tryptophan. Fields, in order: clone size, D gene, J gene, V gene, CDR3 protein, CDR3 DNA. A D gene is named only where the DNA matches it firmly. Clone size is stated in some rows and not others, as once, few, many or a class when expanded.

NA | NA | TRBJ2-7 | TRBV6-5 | CASSYSPLRGEYEQNF | TGTGCCAGCAGTTACTCCCCCCTTAGGGGGGAATACGAGCAGAACTTC
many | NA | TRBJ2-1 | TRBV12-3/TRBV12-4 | CASSPGGSHNEQFF | TGTGCCAGCAGCCCGGGTGGCTCCCACAATGAGCAGTTCTTC
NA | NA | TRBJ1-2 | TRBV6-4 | CASSDSEGSYGYTF | TGTGCCAGCAGTGACTCGGAGGGATCCTATGGCTACACCTTC
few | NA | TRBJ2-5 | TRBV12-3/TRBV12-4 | CASSFGGIQETQYF | TGTGCCAGCAGTTTTGGGGGCATCCAAGAGACCCAGTACTTC
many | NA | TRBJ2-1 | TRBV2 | CASSEGAEQFF | TGTGCCAGCAGTGAAGGGGCGGAGCAGTTCTTC
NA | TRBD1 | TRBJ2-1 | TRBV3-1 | CASSQEGQGPSYNEQFF | TGTGCCAGCAGCCAAGAGGGACAGGGGCCCTCCTACAATGAGCAGTTCTTC
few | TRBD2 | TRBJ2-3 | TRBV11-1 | CASSHNQPGLAGRTDTQYF | TGTGCCAGCAGCCATAATCAACCGGGACTAGCGGGACGCACAGATACGCAGTATTTT
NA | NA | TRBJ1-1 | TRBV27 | CASSPAGQNTEAFF | TGTGCCAGCAGTCCAGCGGGACAGAACACTGAAGCTTTCTTT
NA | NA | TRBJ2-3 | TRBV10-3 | CAISDVGGRKSTDTQYF | TGTGCCATCAGTGACGTGGGGGGGCGGAAGAGCACAGATACGCAGTATTTT
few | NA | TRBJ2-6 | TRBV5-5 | CASSYGLSGANVLTF | TGTGCCAGCAGCTACGGTCTCTCTGGGGCCAACGTCCTGACTTTC
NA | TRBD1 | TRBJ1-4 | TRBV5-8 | CASSPPGGPGNEKLFF | TGTGCCAGCAGCCCCCCAGGGGGGCCCGGTAATGAAAAACTGTTTTTT
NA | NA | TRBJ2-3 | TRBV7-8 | CASSFLVSGADTQYF | TGTGCCAGCAGCTTTCTAGTGAGTGGCGCAGATACGCAGTATTTT
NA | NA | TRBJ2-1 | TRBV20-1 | CSAHQGQSYNEQFF | TGCAGTGCCCACCAGGGACAATCATACAATGAGCAGTTCTTC
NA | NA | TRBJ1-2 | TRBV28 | CASSIDSYGYTF | TGTGCCAGCAGTATCGACAGCTATGGCTACACCTTC
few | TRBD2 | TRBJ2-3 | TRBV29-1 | CSVETMREGNTQYF | TGCAGCGTTGAAACTATGCGGGAGGGAAATACGCAGTATTTT
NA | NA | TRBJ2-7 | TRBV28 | CASRSRSSYEQYF | TGTGCCAGCAGATCGCGGAGCTCCTACGAGCAGTACTTC